This T cell receptor beta chain was sequenced for a study of T-cell reconstitution after alpha-beta-depleted transplantation in children. Between the trimmed V and J ends, which lost 7 bases and 4 bases, there was a span of 17 bases. This CDR3 is built from 15 residues. During its preparation, the TCRbeta library received unique molecular identifiers. MiXCR was run by TCRdb on the PCR reads, yielding one entry per CDR3 protein. Of more than 450,000 distinct CDR3 sequences in the sample, around 16% were seen once. This sequence originates from a human donor who donated a stem cell graft to a child with acute lymphoblastic leukemia. This sequence joins TRBV12-3 or TRBV12-4 and TRBJ2-1; D remains unclear. The sample here was PBMCs from the stem cell graft donor, taken from the stem cell graft. CDR3 sequence reads: CASKATGRQYNEQFF. CDR3 nucleotides: TGTGCCAGCAAGGCGACCGGGCGCCAATACAATGAGCAGTTCTTC.